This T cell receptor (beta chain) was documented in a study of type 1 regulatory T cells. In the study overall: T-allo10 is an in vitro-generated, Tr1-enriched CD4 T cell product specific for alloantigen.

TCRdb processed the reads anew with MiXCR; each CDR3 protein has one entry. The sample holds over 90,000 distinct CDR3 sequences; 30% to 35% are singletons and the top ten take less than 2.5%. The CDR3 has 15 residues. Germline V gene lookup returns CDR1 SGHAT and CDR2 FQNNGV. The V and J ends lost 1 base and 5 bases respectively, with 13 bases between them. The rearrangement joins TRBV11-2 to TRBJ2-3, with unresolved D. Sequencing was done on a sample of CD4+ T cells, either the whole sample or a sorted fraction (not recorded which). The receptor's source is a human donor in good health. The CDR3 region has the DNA TGTGCCAGCAGCTTAGTCAGGCCTGGTGGAGATACGCAGTATTTT. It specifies CASSLVRPGGDTQYF.